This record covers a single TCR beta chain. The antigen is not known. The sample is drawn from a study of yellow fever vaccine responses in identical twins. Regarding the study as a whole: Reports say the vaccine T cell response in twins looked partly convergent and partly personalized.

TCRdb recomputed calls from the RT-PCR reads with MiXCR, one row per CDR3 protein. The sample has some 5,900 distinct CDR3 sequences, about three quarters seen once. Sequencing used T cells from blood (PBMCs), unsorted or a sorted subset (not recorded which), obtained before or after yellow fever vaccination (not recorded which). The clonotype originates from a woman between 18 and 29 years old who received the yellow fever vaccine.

The CDR3 DNA is TGTGCCAGCAGTGCAGGGGATTGGGTAAACATTCAGTACTTC. Amino acids: CASSAGDWVNIQYF. The V call is TRBV28, the J call TRBJ2-4, with a tentative D call TRBD1 (6 bases). This CDR3 is built from 14 residues. V was pared by 5 bases and J by 6 bases, with 14 bases between. Germline values: CDR1 MDHEN, CDR2 SYDVKM.